This T cell receptor beta chain was identified in a study of shared clonotypes between healthy human individuals (dated by TCRdb to about 2020). In the study overall: The cohort comprised two women and three men aged 18 to 49 years. For each donor, CD4 naive and CD4 memory were each run on three plates, CD8 naive on two plates, and CD8 memory on one plate. To estimate repertoire size and how much clonotype sharing occurs between individuals, the study deeply sequenced the blood TCR repertoires of five healthy adults. To increase sequencing depth and limit assay-specific biases, different laboratories used diverse techniques to prepare libraries and sequence TCR repertoires. Leukapheresis yielded between about 0.94 and 9 billion PBMCs per donor.

TCR CDR3 regions were amplified from genomic DNA by multiplex PCR using the deep immunoSEQ assay. Extracted genomic DNA from each cell subset was distributed evenly across all wells of several immunoSEQ 96-well plates, and each plate was treated as a replicate. For sorted subsets, about 0.2 ug genomic DNA, equal to approximately 30,000 T cell genomes, was loaded into each replicate PCR. The purified libraries were quantified using a Qubit 3.0 fluorometer, sized with a Bioanalyzer 2100, and then quantified again using the KAPA Library Quantification kit. A separate single-read 150-cycle Illumina NextSeq 550 flow cell was used to sequence each immunoSEQ 96-well plate. As for the original processing: Because the immunoSEQ output included only junctional sequences and no quality scores, the filtering could not be the same as the filtering used for full-length reads. To assign V/J genes and CDR3, sequences were annotated against IMGT germline references using PyIR, a Python wrapper for IgBLAST v1.9. Reads with weak V/J assignments (E-value above 1e-6), missing CDR3, stop codons, out-of-frame junctions, or ambiguous translated residues were removed. V3J clonotypes were defined by identical inferred V gene, J gene, and CDR3 amino acid sequence. To compute the percentage overlap between repertoires, the number of shared unique clonotypes was divided by the size of the smaller repertoire. Three approaches were used to assess repertoire richness: RTK rarefaction, the Chao1 estimator, and Recon v2.1 estimates of unobserved clonotypes. Generation probabilities were computed with OLGA for all TCRbeta clonotypes obtained by the gDNA method from four donors. Entries here come from immuneACCESS through TCRdb and include only in-frame sequences with V and J called. Some clones fail to appear in such tables; in the studies checked, an unresolved V gene covers under half of the shortfall, and the cause of the remainder is unknown. V and J calls and clone size are copied from that table; D and trimming were computed from the DNA. This sample is represented by a few hundred thousand clones; 65% of them were singletons. Of the sample, around 10% falls within the top ten clones.

The study at large found these results: Only blood was sampled, and tissue TCR repertoires likely differ from those in blood. Because the study included only a small number of donors, the genetic and exposure-history diversity represented was limited. When several donors were compared, the shared fraction of clonotypes was 5% to 6.5% for naive CD4, 3% to 4% for naive CD8, roughly 2.3% for memory CD4, and around 0.37% for memory CD8. Estimated clonotype richness was generally larger for naive than for memory subsets. Compared with non-shared clonotypes, clonotypes shared by all four sorted-subset donors had higher generation probabilities. Even with the large sequencing depth, rarefaction of the sorted-subset datasets indicated that sequencing was incomplete. Pairwise subsampling led to the expectation that sequencing depth would affect the degree of clonotype sharing among donors.

Healthy HIV-negative adults with no recently reported acute infections or vaccinations were included as donors. All donors were Caucasian adults living in Nashville, Tennessee, USA. CD4+ T cells were enriched through magnetic negative selection, after which naive cells were positively selected on CD45RA and the remaining negative fraction served as the memory subset. Blood was collected by leukapheresis, and PBMCs were isolated by Ficoll-Histopaque density gradient centrifugation and then cryopreserved in liquid nitrogen vapor phase. Analytical flow cytometry was used to check the purity and quantity of each magnetically sorted T cell population. Genomic DNA was isolated from every sorted fraction and measured by UV absorbance on a Nanodrop 2000c. This clone was observed a few times. Its antigen remains unidentified. Nothing much larger sits one base from this clone, and base qualities are not available.

Sequenced: memory CD4+ T cells sorted from blood. This specimen's cell subset or site label, per the study, means: CD45RA-negative fraction. This receptor was identified in a man aged 25 to 45 in good health.

In nucleotide form, the sequence is TGCAGCGTTTATCAAGGGGGCACTGAAGCTTTCTTT. Its protein product is CSVYQGGTEAFF. The chain links TRBV29-1 with TRBJ1-1; the D gene is perhaps TRBD1, on 6 matching bases. From the germline V gene, CDR1 is SQVTM and CDR2 is ANQGSEA. V is shortened by 5 bases, J by 4 bases, and the region joining them spans 11 bases. From its cysteine to its phenylalanine, the CDR3 spans 12 amino acids. CDR3 DNA only is kept here, 36 bases in frame from base 1.